This T cell receptor (beta chain) was sequenced for a study of blood T cell repertoires in COVID-19. Overall study context: Nucleic acid was either cDNA or gDNA, and it came from T cells, B-cell-depleted T cells, or PBMCs.

Patients at the Seattle site were enrolled during active infection and followed longitudinally. Produced via immunoSEQ multiplex PCR; TCRdb's table is partial and in-frame only. This table has over 150,000 clones, about 88% appearing once. The V gene's germline CDR1 is SEHNR and CDR2 FQNEAQ (reference sequence). The CDR3 contains 15 residues. J lost 4 bases, V lost 5 bases, and 1 base had no gene match. The chain joins TRBV7-9 to TRBJ2-2; 13 bases fit TRBD2. Sequencing was done on a sample of peripheral blood. The receptor comes from a man in his fifties or sixties with COVID-19, enrolled during active disease. CDR3 in DNA: TGTGCCAGCAGCACTAGCGGGAGGGTCACCGGGGAGCTGTTTTTT. Protein: CASSTSGRVTGELFF.